This entry concerns a single TCR beta chain. This sample is drawn from a study of blood T cell repertoires in COVID-19. Turning to the study itself: COVID-19 samples from acute and convalescent phases originated in the United States, Italy and Spain.

TCRdb's table, derived via immunoSEQ multiplex PCR, lists solely in-frame clones and lacks some. The sample gives approximately 82,000 clones, about 83% of which show up once; about 15% is in the top ten. V lost 8 bases and J lost 6; bases outside the gene matches: 6. This CDR3 is built from 14 residues. Germline assignment: CDR1 SGHRS and CDR2 YFSETQ. The genes are TRBV5-1 and TRBJ2-3, with 13 bases fitting TRBD2. Sequenced sample: peripheral blood. The clonotype was recovered from a woman aged 55-69 years with acute or convalescent COVID-19. CDR3: CASTGLAGEDTQYF. CDR3 sequence (DNA): TGCGCCAGTACAGGACTAGCGGGGGAGGATACGCAGTATTTT.